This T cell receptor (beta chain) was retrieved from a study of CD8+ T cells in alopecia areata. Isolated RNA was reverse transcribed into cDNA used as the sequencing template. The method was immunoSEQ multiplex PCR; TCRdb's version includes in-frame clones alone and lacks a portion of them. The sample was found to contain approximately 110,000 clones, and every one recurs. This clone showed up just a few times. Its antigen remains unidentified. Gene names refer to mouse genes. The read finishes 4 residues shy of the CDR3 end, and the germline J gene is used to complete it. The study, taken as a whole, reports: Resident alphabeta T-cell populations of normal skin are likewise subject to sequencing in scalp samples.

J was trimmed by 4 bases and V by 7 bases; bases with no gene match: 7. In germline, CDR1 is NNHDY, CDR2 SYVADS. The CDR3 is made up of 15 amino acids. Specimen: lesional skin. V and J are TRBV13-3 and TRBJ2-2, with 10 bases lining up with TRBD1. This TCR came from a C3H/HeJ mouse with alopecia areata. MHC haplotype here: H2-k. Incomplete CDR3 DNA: TGTGCCAGCTGGGCGGGACAGGGGAGCACCGGG. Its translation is CASWAGQGSTG. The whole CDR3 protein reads CASWAGQGSTGQLYF.